This is a list of T cell receptor beta chains from one sample in a study of regulatory T cells in long-lasting Graves disease. TCRdb used MiXCR to reprocess the multiplex PCR reads, holding one entry per CDR3 protein. In the table there are roughly 400,000 distinct CDR3 sequences, more than 20% of which are singletons. The sequencing here drew on peripheral blood mononuclear cells (PBMCs), taken when the disease was refractory, from a patient treated with antithyroid drugs. Receptor source: a female donor with Graves disease. Each CDR3 is given with its conserved first and last residue. Fields, in order: J gene, clone size, V gene, D gene, CDR3 length, CDR3 DNA, CDR3 protein. A D gene is named only where the DNA matches it firmly. The size field is filled for only some rows; it gives once, few, many or a size class.

TRBJ1-1 | many | TRBV6-1 | NA | 13 | TGTGCCAGCACCCACGGTCCGAACACTGAAGCTTTCTTT | CASTHGPNTEAFF
TRBJ1-1 | few | TRBV19 | TRBD1 | 14 | TGTGCCAGTAGGGACGGACAGGTGGACACTGAAGCTTTCTTT | CASRDGQVDTEAFF
TRBJ2-2 | few | TRBV12-3/TRBV12-4 | TRBD2 | 15 | TGTGCCAGCAGACTTACTAGCGGAGCCACCGGGGAGCTGTTTTTT | CASRLTSGATGELFF
TRBJ2-5 | many | TRBV11-2 | TRBD1 | 15 | TGTGCCAGCAGCTTAGGGCAGGGGGTCCTGGAGACCCAGTACTTC | CASSLGQGVLETQYF
TRBJ2-7 | many | TRBV2 | NA | 14 | TGTGCCACCGCCTTCGACAGGACCCTCGACGAGCAGTACTTC | CATAFDRTLDEQYF
TRBJ2-7 | NA | TRBV7-2 | TRBD2 | 15 | TGTGCCAGCAGCATAAGCGGGAGCGGGTCCTACGAGCAGTACTTC | CASSISGSGSYEQYF
TRBJ1-6 | few | TRBV6-1 | NA | 14 | TGTGCCAGCAGTGAAGATATCTATAATTCACCCCTCCACTTT | CASSEDIYNSPLHF
TRBJ2-7 | many | TRBV27 | TRBD2 | 14 | TGTGCCAGCAGTTTCGCGGCGGGAGTGGGCGAGCAGTACTTC | CASSFAAGVGEQYF
TRBJ2-7 | many | TRBV29-1 | NA | 11 | TGCAGCGTTGAGGCGGGGTACGAGCAGTACTTC | CSVEAGYEQYF
TRBJ2-3 | few | TRBV7-2 | NA | 13 | TGTGCCAGCAGCTTATTAGCAGCTTCAGGGCAGTATTTT | CASSLLAASGQYF
TRBJ1-4 | many | TRBV2 | TRBD1 | 15 | TGTGCCAGCAGTGGGGCATTAACAGGGGCTGAAAAACTGTTTTTT | CASSGALTGAEKLFF
TRBJ2-7 | NA | TRBV7-2 | TRBD2 | 15 | TGTGCCAGCAGCATCGGGACTAGCGGATCCTACGAGCAGTACTTC | CASSIGTSGSYEQYF
TRBJ1-4 | many | TRBV3-2 | NA | 14 | TGTGCCAGCAGCCAAGTGAAGGGTAATGAAAAACTGTTTTTT | CASSQVKGNEKLFF
TRBJ2-7 | few | TRBV4-3 | TRBD2 | 15 | TGCGCCAGCAGCCAGGAGCACCGGGGGGGCTACGAGCAGTACTTC | CASSQEHRGGYEQYF
TRBJ2-7 | NA | TRBV19 | TRBD2 | 15 | TGTGCCAGTAGTATCGGGGGAGGGGCTCCGGACGAGCAGTACTTC | CASSIGGGAPDEQYF
TRBJ2-7 | NA | TRBV20-1 | TRBD2 | 17 | TGCAGTGCTAGGGGGACTAGCGGTGTTGCCTCTACCTACGAGCAGTACTTC | CSARGTSGVASTYEQYF
TRBJ2-7 | many | TRBV10-3 | NA | 15 | TGTGCCATCAGTGAGTCTCGCCTCCCCGTCTACGAGCAGTACTTC | CAISESRLPVYEQYF
TRBJ1-4 | NA | TRBV19 | NA | 12 | TGTGCCAGTACCTCGTCAGGCGAAAAACTGTTTTTT | CASTSSGEKLFF
TRBJ2-7 | NA | TRBV20-1 | NA | 14 | TGCAGTGCTACATCTGGAGACAGCTCCTACGAGCAGTACTTC | CSATSGDSSYEQYF
TRBJ1-4 | many | TRBV6-6 | TRBD1 | 16 | TGTGCCAGCAGTTACTCGAGGGGACAGGGAGGAGAAAAACTGTTTTTT | CASSYSRGQGGEKLFF
TRBJ2-5 | NA | TRBV2 | NA | 12 | TGTGCCAGCAGTGATGAAGTATTAGGGGGACCCTTC | CASSDEVLGGPF
TRBJ1-5 | few | TRBV12-5 | NA | 13 | TGTGCCAGTGCCCTCACGGGGAATCAGCCCCAGCATTTT | CASALTGNQPQHF
TRBJ2-5 | many | TRBV20-1 | NA | 14 | TGCAGTGCTATGGATGGTAGGGGTTATGAGACCCAGTACTTC | CSAMDGRGYETQYF
TRBJ1-2 | NA | TRBV6-1 | TRBD1 | 15 | TGTGCCAGCAGTGTTACGGGACAGGGTAGCTATGGCTACACCTTC | CASSVTGQGSYGYTF
TRBJ2-2 | few | TRBV10-1 | NA | 15 | TGCGCCACCACTAAGGCCTCTCTGGGCACCGGGGAGCTGTTTTTT | CATTKASLGTGELFF
TRBJ2-7 | NA | TRBV5-6 | NA | 14 | TGTGCCAGCAGCCCTGGGGCGGGTACCTACGAGCAGTACTTC | CASSPGAGTYEQYF
TRBJ1-2 | few | TRBV4-1 | TRBD1 | 15 | TGCGCCAGCAGCCACCTGGACAGGGGAGTCTATGGCTACACCTTC | CASSHLDRGVYGYTF
TRBJ2-7 | few | TRBV20-1 | NA | 13 | TGCAGTGCTAGACCCACATCGTACAAGGAGCAGTACTTC | CSARPTSYKEQYF
TRBJ1-3 | many | TRBV28 | NA | 15 | TGTGCCAGCAGTTTATCCTCGGGGTCGGGAAACACCATATATTTT | CASSLSSGSGNTIYF
TRBJ2-1 | NA | TRBV7-3 | NA | 13 | TGTGCCAGCAGCTCCTCTATAACCAATGAGCAGTTCTTC | CASSSSITNEQFF
TRBJ2-6 | NA | TRBV6-1 | TRBD1 | 15 | TGTGCCAGCAATGACAGGGGCTCTGGGGCCAACGTCCTGACTTTC | CASNDRGSGANVLTF
TRBJ2-7 | few | TRBV2 | TRBD1 | 18 | TGTGCCAGCAGTTACTTCCTTCCCCGGGACAGGGAGGTTTACGAGCAGTACTTC | CASSYFLPRDREVYEQYF
TRBJ1-4 | NA | TRBV28 | NA | 12 | TGTGGGAGTGGGAAAAACGGTGAAAAACTGTTTTTT | CGSGKNGEKLFF
TRBJ1-2 | many | TRBV28 | TRBD1 | 13 | TGTGCCAGCAGAACCGGGACAGTCTATGGCTACACCTTC | CASRTGTVYGYTF